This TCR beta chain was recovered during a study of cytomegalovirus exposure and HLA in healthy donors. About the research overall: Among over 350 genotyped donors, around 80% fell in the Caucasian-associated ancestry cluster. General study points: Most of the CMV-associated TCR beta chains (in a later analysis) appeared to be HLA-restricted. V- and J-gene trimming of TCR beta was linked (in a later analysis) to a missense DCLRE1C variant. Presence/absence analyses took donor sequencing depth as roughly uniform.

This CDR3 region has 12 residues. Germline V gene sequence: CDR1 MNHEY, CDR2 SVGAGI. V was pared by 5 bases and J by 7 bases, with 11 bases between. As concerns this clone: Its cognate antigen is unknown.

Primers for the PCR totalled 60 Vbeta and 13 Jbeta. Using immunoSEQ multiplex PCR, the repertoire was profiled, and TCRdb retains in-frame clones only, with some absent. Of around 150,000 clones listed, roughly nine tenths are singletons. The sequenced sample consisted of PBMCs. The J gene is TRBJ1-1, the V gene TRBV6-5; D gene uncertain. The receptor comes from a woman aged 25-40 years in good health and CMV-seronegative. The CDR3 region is CASSQRNGEAFF. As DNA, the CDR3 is TGTGCCAGCAGTCAGAGGAACGGTGAAGCTTTCTTT.